This T cell receptor beta chain was sequenced in a study of cytomegalovirus exposure and HLA in healthy donors. General observations from the study: It was likely that a cluster of highly shared sequence variants was a sequencing artifact.

The V and J ends lost 2 bases and 5 bases respectively, with 12 bases between them. The CDR3 totals 15 residues. Germline loops: CDR1 SGHTA, CDR2 FQGTGA. The PCR contained 60 Vbeta and 13 Jbeta primers. Clones were read by immunoSEQ multiplex PCR, and TCRdb kept only the in-frame ones, dropping some. The table has about 200,000 clones, approximately 80% seen once. As to this clone: Antigen unknown.

The source is a woman under 40 in good health and CMV-seronegative. The J gene is TRBJ2-2, the V gene TRBV7-3; the D gene is possibly TRBD1 (5 bases). The sequenced sample was PBMCs. The CDR3 DNA sequence: TGTGCCAGCAGCTTATTTGGCAGGGATACCGGGGAGCTGTTTTTT. Protein: CASSLFGRDTGELFF. Full variable domain (missing parts from reference TRBV7-3 and TRBJ2-2): GAGVSQTPSNKVTEKGKYVELRCDPISGHTALYWYRQSLGQGPEFLIYFQGTGAADDSGLPNDRFFAVRPEGSVSTLKIQRTERGDSAVYLCASSLFGRDTGELFFGEGSRLTVL.